This T cell receptor beta chain was sequenced during a study of blood T cell repertoires in COVID-19. As originally analysed: Amplification from reference gene primers served as the basis for estimated nucleated cell counts. Only in-frame clones appear in the TCRdb table, and some are missing; sequencing was by immunoSEQ multiplex PCR. V, J and clone size reflect that table, while D and trimming were determined from the DNA. The sample has more than 400,000 clones; over 75% are singletons. The length of the CDR3 is 15 residues. Germline values: CDR1 LNHDA, CDR2 SQIVND (reference sequence). With 7 bases clipped from V and 0 bases from J, the junction kept 6 bases outside the gene matches.

The source is a human donor in a cohort sampled during active COVID-19. The chain joins TRBV19 to TRBJ1-1; 9 nucleotides match TRBD1. The source material was peripheral blood. In DNA form, the CDR3 reads TGTGCCAGTAAGGACAGGGGCGATTTGAACACTGAAGCTTTCTTT. Residues: CASKDRGDLNTEAFF.